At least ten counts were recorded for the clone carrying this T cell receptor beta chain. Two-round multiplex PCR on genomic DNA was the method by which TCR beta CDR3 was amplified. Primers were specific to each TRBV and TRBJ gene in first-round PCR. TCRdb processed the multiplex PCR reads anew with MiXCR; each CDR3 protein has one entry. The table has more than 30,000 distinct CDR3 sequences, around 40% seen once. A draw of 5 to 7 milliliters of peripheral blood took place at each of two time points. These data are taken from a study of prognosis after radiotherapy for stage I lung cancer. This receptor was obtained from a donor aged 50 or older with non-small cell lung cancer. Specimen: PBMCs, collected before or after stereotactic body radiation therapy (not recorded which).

This CDR3 reads CAISAPGQGYTEAFF. The CDR3 DNA reads TGTGCCATCAGTGCCCCCGGGCAGGGGTACACTGAAGCTTTCTTT. The gene calls are TRBV10-3 and TRBJ1-1, with a tentative D call TRBD1 (6 bases). This CDR3 is built from 15 residues. The germline V and J ends were trimmed by 4 bases and 3 bases, with 15 bases remaining between them. CDR1 and CDR2 (germline): ENHRY, SYGVKD.